Listed here are 14 T cell receptor beta chains from one sample, sequenced in a study of cytomegalovirus exposure and HLA in healthy donors. Amplification used 60 Vbeta primers and 13 Jbeta primers. The protocol was immunoSEQ multiplex PCR, while the TCRdb copy is restricted to in-frame clones and leaves out a portion. The repertoire holds tens of thousands of clones, with about 78% as singletons. Sequenced material: PBMCs. Every receptor here comes from a woman aged 25 to 45 in good health and CMV-seronegative.

There are many counts of this clone. This sequence joins TRBV19 and TRBJ1-1; maybe TRBD1 (5 bases). From germline, CDR1 is LNHDA and CDR2 SQIVND (reference sequence). The CDR3 loop spans 13 amino acids. With 5 bases removed from V and 0 bases from J, the gap between germline ends came to 7 bases. The CDR3: CASSGTLNTEAFF. The CDR3 nucleotides read TGTGCCAGTAGTGGGACTTTGAACACTGAAGCTTTCTTT.

There are a few counts of this clone. V usage is TRBV7-2 and J usage is TRBJ2-6; D call uncertain. V dropped 5 bases and J dropped 0 bases, with 8 bases sitting between them. Looked up from germline, CDR1 is SGHTA and CDR2 is FQGNSA. The CDR3 sequence is 15 residues long. Here the CDR3 DNA reads TGTGCCAGCAGCCATGAGAGCTCTGGGGCCAACGTCCTGACTTTC. It is translated as CASSHESSGANVLTF.

The gene calls are TRBV10-3 and TRBJ1-4; a weak D match, TRBD1 (6 bases). Deletions cut 3 bases from V and 5 bases from J, with 7 bases between. Per germline, CDR1 ENHRY and CDR2 SYGVKD. The CDR3 totals 13 residues. This CDR3 reads CAISEQGNEKLFF. CDR3 in DNA: TGTGCCATCAGTGAACAGGGAAATGAAAAACTGTTTTTT.

The V gene is TRBV15, the J gene TRBJ1-1; 8 nucleotides align to TRBD1. Germline CDR1 LNHNV, CDR2 YYDKDF (reference sequence). The CDR3 consists of 13 residues. V lost 5 bases, J lost 4 bases, and 3 bases stayed unmatched. CDR3 nucleotide sequence: TGTGCCACCAGCGGACAGGGTGCCACTGAAGCTTTCTTT. This translates into CATSGQGATEAFF.

This clone was observed a handful of times. J is TRBJ2-1 and V is TRBV7-2; TRBD2 aligns across 9 bases. Germline V gene data show CDR1 as SGHTA and CDR2 as FQGNSA. The CDR3 consists of 14 residues. V gave up 4 bases and J gave up 7 bases; unmatched junction bases: 5. The CDR3 region has the DNA TGTGCCAGCAGCTCTTATAGCGGGGGAAATGAGCAGTTCTTC. This gives the protein CASSSYSGGNEQFF.

This clone was detected a few times. The V call is TRBV4-2, the J call TRBJ1-2; D possibly corresponds to TRBD1 (5 bases). CDR1 is LGHNA and CDR2 is YNFKEQ in the germline V gene. This CDR3 is 13 amino acids long. V lost 6 bases to trimming and J lost 8 bases, with 16 bases between them. The CDR3 region has the DNA TGTGCCAGCAGGGCAACAGGTGGAGGGGGCTACACCTTC. It yields the protein CASRATGGGGYTF.

This sequence joins TRBV13 and TRBJ2-3; 9 nucleotides agree with TRBD1. Trimming took 5 bases from V and 1 from J; bases not matched to a gene: 4. The CDR3 is 15 amino acids. The germline V gene has CDR1 PRHDT and CDR2 FYEKMQ (reference sequence). In DNA, the CDR3 is TGTGCCAGCAGCACGGGGGACAGGGGCACAGATACGCAGTATTTT. Its translation is CASSTGDRGTDTQYF.

This clone has only a few counts. The rearrangement uses TRBV19 and TRBJ2-5; D possibly corresponds to TRBD2 (6 bases). The ends were cut back, 5 bases at V and 5 bases at J, with 18 bases in the middle. CDR1 is LNHDA and CDR2 is SQIVND in the germline V gene (reference sequence). CDR3 length equals 15 residues. The CDR3 DNA follows: TGTGCCAGTAGTCTCCGGACTTTTCGGGAGGAGACCCAGTACTTC. It yields the protein CASSLRTFREETQYF.

The gene calls are TRBV5-4 and TRBJ1-1; D is ambiguous. V was shortened by 1 base and J by 5 bases, with 12 bases between the two germline ends. CDR1 is SGHNT, CDR2 YYREEE, per germline (reference sequence). The CDR3 consists of 14 residues. The CDR3 DNA is TGTGCCAGCAGCTTGCGGCGGGAAGGGACTGAAGCTTTCTTT. Its protein product is CASSLRREGTEAFF.

The V and J genes are TRBV2 and TRBJ2-1; TRBD2 is a possible D gene (5 bases). The CDR3 contains 15 residues. Germline assignment: CDR1 SNHLY and CDR2 FYNNEI. The V end was cut by 7 bases, the J end by 6 bases, with 19 bases between. This chain's CDR3 is CASTEREAEVNEQFF. The CDR3 DNA reads as TGTGCCAGCACCGAAAGAGAAGCGGAGGTCAATGAGCAGTTCTTC.

The J gene is TRBJ1-1, the V gene TRBV5-1; 8 nucleotides line up with TRBD1. This CDR3 has 16 residues. CDR1 is SGHRS and CDR2 is YFSETQ in the germline V gene. The V segment lost 8 bases and the J segment 4 bases; nucleotides outside the gene matches: 16. The DNA for the CDR3 is TGCGCCAGTTCCGGACCCGGACAGGGTTATATCACTGAAGCTTTCTTT. This gives the protein CASSGPGQGYITEAFF.

The V gene is TRBV30, the J gene TRBJ1-2; D call uncertain. This CDR3 is 15 amino acids long. V was trimmed by 0 bases and J by 6 bases, leaving 17 bases between them. Germline V CDR1 and CDR2: GTSNPN, SVGIG (reference sequence). CDR3 sequence reads: CAWSVDSGRLNGYTF. The CDR3 nucleotides are TGTGCCTGGAGTGTAGACTCGGGCCGACTAAATGGCTACACCTTC.

The CDR3: CAISERLLGDPYEQYF. The DNA of the CDR3 is TGTGCCATCAGCGAACGACTGTTGGGAGACCCCTACGAGCAGTACTTC. The chain uses TRBV10-3 and TRBJ2-7; maybe TRBD2 (5 bases). Trimming removed 6 bases from V and 2 bases from J, with 20 bases in between. This CDR3 region has 16 residues. In germline, CDR1 is ENHRY, CDR2 SYGVKD.

The CDR3 DNA is TGTGCCTGGAGTGCGGCCGGAGGAGATACGCAGTATTTT. Its protein is CAWSAAGGDTQYF. The chain carries TRBV30 and TRBJ2-3, with D possibly being TRBD2 (5 bases). Trimming cost V 1 base and J 5 bases, with 10 bases left between them. This CDR3 has 13 amino acids. Germline V CDR1 and CDR2: GTSNPN, SVGIG (reference sequence).